This T cell receptor beta chain was obtained from a study of shared T cell receptors in the human thymus. Germline values: CDR1 SGHVS, CDR2 FQNEAQ. V lost 1 base and J 7 bases, leaving 7 bases between the germline ends. This CDR3 is 13 amino acids long. Method: immunoSEQ multiplex PCR; TCRdb's copy keeps in-frame clones and lacks some. The sample lists under 850,000 clones, 88% occurring once. This sample also appeared in a second study, on human thymus T cells. Per that paper: The people who donated were healthy Finnish babies having corrective surgery for congenital heart defects. Obtained as resections during corrective heart surgery, the thymus tissue was then studied. Biased V and J segment usage appeared in thymus and peripheral blood. Related work found strong thymic repertoire overlap between unrelated individuals.

The source is a boy in the first two years of life with a congenital heart defect. J is TRBJ2-2 and V is TRBV7-8; D possibly corresponds to TRBD2 (6 bases). The sample was thymocytes. As DNA, the CDR3 is TGTGCCAGCAGCTTAGGGGAGGACGGGGAGCTGTTTTTT. Its protein product is CASSLGEDGELFF.